This T cell receptor (beta chain) is from a study of PD-1 and CTLA-4 blockade in melanoma. CDR3 length: 14 residues. Deletions cut 2 bases from V and 4 bases from J, with 13 bases between. The V gene's germline CDR1 is SGHNT and CDR2 YYREEE (reference sequence). Clones were sequenced by immunoSEQ multiplex PCR, and TCRdb holds only the in-frame ones, with some missing. The top ten hold about a sixth of the sample, which has roughly 16,000 clones, about 69% seen once. The sequenced sample was CD8+ T cells from peripheral blood, obtained before anti-PD-1 treatment. The receptor was isolated from a human donor with melanoma. The rearrangement uses TRBV5-4 and TRBJ2-7; D may correspond to TRBD1 or TRBD2 (5 bases each). Written as DNA, the CDR3 is TGTGCCAGCAGCTTTCGTGAGGGGATGTACGAGCAGTACTTC. Translating it yields CASSFREGMYEQYF.